Each of the 27 T cell receptor beta chains below was sequenced from the same sample in a study of liver allograft versus peripheral blood T cells. Study-level information: The authors compared T cell receptor repertoires in transplanted livers with recipients' peripheral blood repertoires.

MiXCR, run by TCRdb on the reads, gives a single entry per CDR3 protein. This sample has about 3,700 distinct CDR3 sequences; more than 15% occur once, and the top ten carry roughly 21%. The receptor source for this set is a human patient who had a liver transplant. Some T cells may have come from the graft donor.

This clonotype has at least ten counts. The gene calls are TRBV20-1 and TRBJ1-6, with TRBD1 identical over 8 bases. Germline V gene lookup returns CDR1 DFQATT and CDR2 SNEGSKA (reference sequence). V was clipped by 5 bases and J by 5 bases; unmatched bases: 8. CDR3 size: 15 residues. CDR3 nucleotide sequence: TGCAGTGCTGCAGGGGGCCGAAGAGATAATTCACCCCTCCACTTT. This encodes CSAAGGRRDNSPLHF.

This clonotype is deemed medium-sized (0.01 to 0.1%). The chain recombines TRBV19 with TRBJ1-1; D possibly corresponds to TRBD1 (5 bases). The germline gives CDR1 LNHDA, CDR2 SQIVND (reference sequence). V dropped 7 bases and J dropped 6 bases, with 9 bases sitting between them. This CDR3 has 11 amino acids. CDR3 coding DNA: TGTGCCAGTACGCTGGGACCTGAAGCTTTCTTT. Its translation is CASTLGPEAFF. The complete variable domain, with remaining parts taken from reference TRBV19 and TRBJ1-1, reads DGGITQSPKYLFRKEGQNVTLSCEQNLNHDAMYWYRQDPGQGLRLIYYSQIVNDFQKGDIAEGYSVSREKKESFPLTVTSAQKNPTAFYLCASTLGPEAFFGQGTRLTVV.

The chain joins TRBV12-3 or TRBV12-4 to TRBJ2-5; D is ambiguous. Trimming cost V 2 bases and J 5 bases, with 3 bases left between them. The CDR3 totals 11 residues. CDR3 residues: CASSLMETQYF. The CDR3 DNA is TGTGCCAGCAGTTTAATGGAGACCCAGTACTTC.

This chain joins TRBV10-1 and TRBJ2-7; no reliable D call. The CDR3 runs 15 residues. Trimming left V 5 bases short and J 4 bases short, with 18 bases between. Germline CDR1 WNHNN, CDR2 SYGVQD (reference sequence). CDR3 amino acids: CASSRDKHFLYEQYF. DNA of the CDR3: TGCGCCAGCAGTCGAGACAAACACTTTCTGTACGAGCAGTACTTC.

In its sample, this clonotype is medium-sized. The rearrangement uses TRBV6-1 and TRBJ2-7; TRBD1 matches 9 bases. Per germline, CDR1 MNHNS and CDR2 SASEGT. After removal of 6 bases from V and 5 bases from J, the junction contained 8 bases not matched to a gene. The CDR3 is 14 amino acids. CDR3 protein: CASRPGQGSNEQYF. The CDR3 nucleotides read TGTGCCAGCAGGCCGGGACAGGGTTCCAACGAGCAGTACTTC.

This clonotype has only a few counts. Written as DNA, the CDR3 is TGTGCCAGCTCTCCCGGGAGGGGTGAAGAGCAGTACGTC. This codes for CASSPGRGEEQYV. The V and J genes are TRBV18 and TRBJ2-7; 8 nucleotides line up with TRBD2. The junction had 8 bases not matched to a gene; V was cut back by 6 bases and J by 7 bases. Germline V gives CDR1 KGHSH, CDR2 LQKENI. There are 13 residues in the CDR3.

There are many counts of this clonotype. V usage is TRBV19 and J usage is TRBJ2-3; tentatively, D is TRBD2 (6 bases). The CDR3 totals 12 residues. Trimming stripped 10 bases from V and 3 bases from J, with 11 bases between. Germline loops: CDR1 LNHDA, CDR2 SQIVND (reference sequence). The CDR3 bases are TGTGCCACCTCGACTAGGACAGATACGCAGTATTTT. Protein sequence: CATSTRTDTQYF.

This rearrangement joins TRBV12-3 or TRBV12-4 to TRBJ2-7, with D possibly called TRBD1 or TRBD2 (5 bases each). V was cut by 11 bases and J by 2 bases, with 13 bases left in between. CDR3 length: 12 residues. The CDR3 region is CAGLGPTYEQYV. CDR3 bases: TGTGCCGGATTGGGACCGACCTACGAGCAGTACGTC.

As concerns this clonotype: A much larger clonotype is one base distant, so this may be a read error. The chain employs TRBV6-1 and TRBJ1-2; TRBD1 is a possible D gene (6 bases). Trimming removed 8 bases at V and 5 bases at J, with 15 bases between. Germline CDR1 reads MNHNS; CDR2 reads SASEGT. This CDR3 contains 13 residues. In nucleotides, the CDR3 is TGTGCCAGCGGGGCACGGGACATTTATGGCTACACCTTC. It is translated as CASGARDIYGYTF.

Sample share makes this clonotype medium-sized. The rearrangement joins TRBV6-2 or TRBV6-3 to TRBJ1-3; D gene unclear. CDR1 is MNHEY, CDR2 SVGEGT, per germline. The CDR3 has 12 residues. V was cut by 2 bases and J by 12 bases, with 11 bases left in between. CDR3 in DNA: TGTGCCAGCAGTTACCCGGTCGAGTTCATATATTTT. Its translation: CASSYPVEFIYF.

This clonotype was counted ten times or more. In DNA, the CDR3 is TGTGCCATCAGTGGGGGGGCACGACAGCCCCAGCATTTT. Encoded protein: CAISGGARQPQHF. The chain uses TRBV10-3 and TRBJ1-5; D possibly corresponds to TRBD1 (6 bases). The CDR3 is made up of 13 amino acids. Trimming removed 4 bases from V and 7 bases from J, with 11 bases in between. From germline, CDR1 is ENHRY and CDR2 SYGVKD.

This chain uses TRBV7-2 with TRBJ2-1; either TRBD1 or TRBD2 may supply D (5 bases each). The CDR3 is made up of 13 amino acids. CDR1 SGHTA and CDR2 FQGNSA come from the germline V gene. The ends were cut back, 0 bases at V and 9 bases at J, with 9 bases in the middle. CDR3: CASSLADGGEQFF. In nucleotides, the CDR3 is TGTGCCAGCAGCTTAGCTGATGGGGGTGAGCAGTTCTTC.

This clonotype counts as medium-sized. The chain links TRBV6-1 to TRBJ1-3, with 8 bases fitting TRBD1. Germline CDR1 reads MNHNS; CDR2 reads SASEGT. Trimming removed 3 bases from V and 2 bases from J; junction bases left unmatched: 3. CDR3 length equals 15 residues. This CDR3 is CASSDGQGTGNTIYF. As DNA, the CDR3 is TGTGCCAGCAGTGATGGACAGGGAACTGGAAACACCATATATTTT.

Sample share makes this clonotype medium-sized. This rearrangement joins TRBV7-9 to TRBJ1-1; D is ambiguous. V lost 3 bases, J lost 5 bases, and 22 bases lay in between. Germline CDR1 reads SEHNR; CDR2 reads FQNEAQ (reference sequence). The CDR3 is 17 residues long. The CDR3 sequence is CASSFGVLWELGTEAFF. CDR3 coding DNA: TGTGCCAGCAGCTTTGGGGTCCTTTGGGAGCTAGGGACTGAAGCTTTCTTT.

The rearrangement joins TRBV7-2 to TRBJ2-1; 7 bases are a match to TRBD2. V gave up 5 bases and J gave up 16 bases; unmatched junction bases: 20. The CDR3 extends over 15 amino acids. Germline-derived CDR1 and CDR2 are SGHTA and FQGNSA. The CDR3: CASSAVAGPAPREFF. As DNA, the CDR3 is TGTGCCAGCAGCGCCGTAGCGGGCCCCGCACCTAGGGAATTCTTC.

By sample fraction, this clonotype is medium-sized. V gene TRBV29-1 combines with J gene TRBJ1-1, with 7 bases that match TRBD1. Trimming at V came to 6 bases and at J to 0 bases, leaving 10 bases not matched to a gene. The CDR3 extends over 15 amino acids. CDR1 is SQVTM and CDR2 is ANQGSEA in the germline V gene. CDR3: CSVLPDRVMNTEAFF. The CDR3 region has the DNA TGCAGCGTCCTTCCCGACAGGGTAATGAACACTGAAGCTTTCTTT.

The chain employs TRBV7-2 and TRBJ1-2, with unresolved D. Germline assignment: CDR1 SGHTA and CDR2 FQGNSA. V lost 0 bases to trimming and J lost 8 bases, with 16 bases between them. The length of the CDR3 is 15 residues. The CDR3 nucleotides read TGTGCCAGCAGCTTAGCGGGCCCAACCTCGAAAGGCTACACCTTC. Amino acids: CASSLAGPTSKGYTF.

V gene TRBV2 combines with J gene TRBJ1-6, with a possible D match to TRBD1 (6 bases). V was shortened by 6 bases and J by 8 bases, with 11 bases between the two germline ends. This CDR3 spans 13 amino acids. Germline CDR1 is SNHLY and CDR2 is FYNNEI. This chain's CDR3 is CASRRGKDSPLHF. CDR3 DNA sequence: TGTGCCAGCAGAAGGGGGAAGGATTCACCCCTCCACTTT.

J is TRBJ2-1 and V is TRBV6-5; TRBD2 aligns across 7 bases. The germline V gene has CDR1 MNHEY and CDR2 SVGAGI. This CDR3 spans 16 amino acids. V was pared by 4 bases and J by 3 bases, with 9 bases of the junction left unmatched. CDR3 loop: CASSSLEASGYNEQFF. For the CDR3, the DNA is TGTGCCAGCAGTTCTCTTGAGGCTAGCGGCTACAATGAGCAGTTCTTC.

This clonotype was observed a handful of times. The genes are TRBV25-1 and TRBJ1-4; D is uncertain. This CDR3 comprises 11 residues. Trimming stripped 9 bases from V and 8 bases from J, with 10 bases between. CDR1 and CDR2 (germline): MGHDK, SYGVNS. In DNA, the CDR3 is TGTGCCAGATCCCGTGGGGAAAAACTGTTTTTT. This sequence encodes CARSRGEKLFF.

This clonotype is labeled as medium-sized. V gene TRBV6-2 or TRBV6-3 combines with J gene TRBJ1-4; D ambiguous. This CDR3 is built from 13 residues. Germline CDR1 is MNHEY and CDR2 is SVGEGT. Trimming removed 6 bases from V and 5 bases from J, with 10 bases in between. CDR3 sequence (DNA): TGTGCCAGCAGGGATTGGTTGAATGAAAAACTGTTTTTT. It yields the protein CASRDWLNEKLFF.

The rearrangement links TRBV20-1 to TRBJ1-5; D gene ambiguous. The CDR3 extends over 12 amino acids. Per the germline V gene, CDR1 is DFQATT and CDR2 is SNEGSKA (reference sequence). Trimming took off 7 bases at V and 2 bases at J, with 9 bases between the two ends. CDR3: CSVGRRNQPQHF. Written as DNA, the CDR3 is TGCAGTGTAGGCAGGCGCAATCAGCCCCAGCATTTT.

V and J are TRBV7-2 and TRBJ2-3; 9 nucleotides align to TRBD2. The CDR3 has 14 residues. After removal of 4 bases from V and 10 bases from J, the junction contained 9 bases not matched to a gene. Germline CDR1 SGHTA, CDR2 FQGNSA. The CDR3 bases are TGTGCCAGCAGCTCCGGGACTAGCTTCGTAGCGCAGTATTTT. It encodes CASSSGTSFVAQYF.

In its sample, this clonotype ranks as medium-sized. This sequence joins TRBV5-6 and TRBJ1-1, with 9 bases identical to TRBD1. This CDR3 contains 14 residues. The germline V gene encodes CDR1 SGHDT and CDR2 YYEEEE. The ends lost 5 bases at V and 0 bases at J; junction bases unmatched: 2. Here the CDR3 DNA reads TGTGCCAGCAGAGACAGGGGGGTGAACACTGAAGCTTTCTTT. Translation gives CASRDRGVNTEAFF.

This clonotype qualifies as medium-sized. The rearrangement joins TRBV18 to TRBJ2-1; 9 bases fit TRBD1. Losses at the gene ends were 4 bases for V and 6 bases for J; bases not matched to a gene: 13. This CDR3 is 17 amino acids long. Germline lookup yields CDR1 KGHSH and CDR2 LQKENI. The CDR3 coding sequence is TGTGCCAGCTCACGAGGCTTACAGGGGGCGTTTCGCAATGAGCAGTTCTTC. Encoded protein: CASSRGLQGAFRNEQFF.

To note about this clonotype: A read error may explain this, as a much larger clone is one base away. The conserved closing phenylalanine or tryptophan is absent in this CDR3, likely reflecting a read error. The chain uses TRBV12-3 or TRBV12-4 and TRBJ1-1, with 9 bases fitting TRBD1. The CDR3 is 14 residues long. Germline trimming cut 6 bases from V and 5 bases from J; bases unmatched to any gene: 7. The CDR3 sequence is CASRGPGQGTEAFL. The CDR3 nucleotides read TGTGCCAGCAGGGGACCGGGACAGGGAACTGAAGCTTTCCTT.

J is TRBJ2-1 and V is TRBV7-2, with a possible D match to TRBD2 (6 bases). Trimming cost V 0 bases and J 3 bases, with 9 bases left between them. Germline V gene lookup returns CDR1 SGHTA and CDR2 FQGNSA. The CDR3 loop spans 15 amino acids. The CDR3 region has the DNA TGTGCCAGCAGCTTAGCCGCGGGGTTCTACAATGAGCAGTTCTTC. Residues: CASSLAAGFYNEQFF.